The 20 T cell receptor beta chains listed next were all sequenced from one sample in a study of cytomegalovirus exposure and HLA in healthy donors. The data were produced by immunoSEQ multiplex PCR, yet TCRdb's version contains in-frame clones alone and is incomplete. The top ten clones hold 1.5% to 2% of a sample with fewer than 150,000 clones, more than 70% of them seen once. Sequences were obtained from PBMCs. Receptor source: a man in his late teens or twenties in good health and CMV-seronegative.

The rearrangement joins TRBV11-3 to TRBJ2-7; 8 bases match TRBD2. V was clipped by 4 bases and J by 0 bases; unmatched bases: 14. Germline CDR1 SGHNT, CDR2 YENEEA. The CDR3 is made up of 18 amino acids. In DNA form, the CDR3 reads TGTGCCAGCAGCTCCATTAGGGATGTAGCGGGATCCTCCTACGAGCAGTACTTC. It yields the protein CASSSIRDVAGSSYEQYF.

The chain links TRBV6-1 to TRBJ1-1, with 7 bases that match TRBD1. The CDR3 runs 14 residues. Germline V gene data show CDR1 as MNHNS and CDR2 as SASEGT. V shed 5 bases and J 3 bases; nucleotides not matched to a gene: 6. CDR3 nucleotide sequence: TGTGCCAGCAGTCTACCGACAGGGTACACTGAAGCTTTCTTT. It translates to CASSLPTGYTEAFF.

The chain has TRBV29-1 and TRBJ2-3, with 9 bases lining up with TRBD2. Per the germline V gene, CDR1 is SQVTM and CDR2 is ANQGSEA. The CDR3 is 14 amino acids. Trimming cost V 3 bases and J 9 bases; bases outside gene matches: 10. CDR3 DNA sequence: TGCAGCGTTGAGCTAGCGGGATCACAGATAACGCAGTATTTT. Its protein is CSVELAGSQITQYF.

This chain links TRBV2 with TRBJ1-1; a possible D gene is TRBD1 (5 bases). The CDR3 loop spans 13 amino acids. V was clipped by 7 bases and J by 1 base, with 10 bases between them. The germline CDR1 and CDR2 sequences are SNHLY and FYNNEI. The CDR3, as DNA: TGTGCCAGCATCCTCCAGGGGAACACTGAAGCTTTCTTT. This gives the protein CASILQGNTEAFF.

The V call is TRBV5-4, the J call TRBJ2-1; 8 bases agree with TRBD2. CDR1 is SGHNT, CDR2 YYREEE, per germline (reference sequence). The CDR3 is made up of 15 amino acids. The ends lost 4 bases at V and 5 bases at J; junction bases unmatched: 8. The CDR3 protein is CASSQRGGAHNEQFF. In nucleotides, the CDR3 is TGTGCCAGCAGCCAACGGGGGGGCGCACACAATGAGCAGTTCTTC.

The sample holds a few counts of this clone. This chain uses TRBV6-5 with TRBJ2-7, with 9 bases fitting TRBD1. The trim removed 7 bases at V and 4 bases at J, leaving 8 bases unmatched. This CDR3 contains 14 residues. The V gene's germline CDR1 is MNHEY and CDR2 SVGAGI. The CDR3 coding sequence is TGTGCCAGCACTTCGACAGGGGGACGATACGAGCAGTACTTC. Protein product: CASTSTGGRYEQYF.

Only one count was recorded for this clone. The rearrangement links TRBV7-2 to TRBJ1-3; D is ambiguous. Trimming removed 5 bases from V and 1 base from J, with 18 bases in between. The length of the CDR3 is 17 residues. Germline assignment: CDR1 SGHTA and CDR2 FQGNSA. The CDR3, as DNA: TGTGCCAGCAGCCTAGACCCACCCCGACTGTCTGGAAACACCATATATTTT. It is translated as CASSLDPPRLSGNTIYF. Filled out from reference TRBV7-2 and TRBJ1-3, the complete variable domain reads GAGVSQSPSNKVTEKGKDVELRCDPISGHTALYWYRQSLGQGLEFLIYFQGNSAPDKSGLPSDRFSAERTGGSVSTLTIQRTQQEDSAVYLCASSLDPPRLSGNTIYFGEGSWLTVV.

The chain couples TRBV29-1 to TRBJ1-2; tentatively, D is TRBD1 (6 bases). Germline V gene sequence: CDR1 SQVTM, CDR2 ANQGSEA. Trimming left V 8 bases short and J 2 bases short, with 12 bases between. This CDR3 spans 12 amino acids. Here the CDR3 reads CSIRQENYGYTF. The CDR3 DNA follows: TGCAGCATACGACAGGAGAACTATGGCTACACCTTC. The entire variable domain, with the rest obtained from reference TRBV29-1 and TRBJ1-2, is as follows: SAVISQKPSRDICQRGTSLTIQCQVDSQVTMMFWYRQQPGQSLTLIATANQGSEATYESGFVIDKFPISRPNLTFSTLTVSNMSPEDSSIYLCSIRQENYGYTFGSGTRLTVV.

V gene TRBV6-5 combines with J gene TRBJ2-7; 8 nucleotides match TRBD1. V lost 2 bases, J lost 6 bases, and 6 bases stayed unmatched. The CDR3 totals 14 residues. Looked up from germline, CDR1 is MNHEY and CDR2 is SVGAGI. The CDR3 here is CASSYRPGTGEQYF. The DNA for the CDR3 is TGTGCCAGCAGTTACCGTCCCGGGACAGGCGAGCAGTACTTC.

The table lists this clone with a count of one. The rearrangement links TRBV2 to TRBJ2-2, with TRBD1 matching 7 bases. Germline-derived CDR1 and CDR2 are SNHLY and FYNNEI. The CDR3 runs 14 residues. V lost 11 bases and J lost 4; bases outside the gene matches: 10. The CDR3 DNA sequence: TGTGCCCGGACCGGGACAGAAATCACCGGGGAGCTGTTTTTT. Its protein is CARTGTEITGELFF.

The CDR3 protein is CASSYSRGQGNEKLFF. DNA of the CDR3: TGTGCCAGCAGTTACTCACGAGGACAGGGGAATGAAAAACTGTTTTTT. The chain couples TRBV6-5 to TRBJ1-4; 9 nucleotides agree with TRBD1. CDR1 is MNHEY, CDR2 SVGAGI, per germline. This CDR3 comprises 16 residues. The junction had 4 bases not matched to a gene; V was cut back by 0 bases and J by 5 bases.

A few counts support this clone. An end of the junction differs from the germline gene, which may be a read error. The chain links TRBV27 to TRBJ1-5, with D possibly being TRBD1 (5 bases). Per germline, CDR1 MNHEY and CDR2 SMNVEV (reference sequence). The CDR3 runs to 13 residues. Here the CDR3 reads CASSYRSGQPQHF. DNA of the CDR3: TGTGCCAGTAGTTACAGGAGTGGACAGCCCCAGCATTTT.

The V and J genes are TRBV29-1 and TRBJ1-2; 7 bases match TRBD1. CDR3 length: 14 residues. J lost 2 bases, V lost 6 bases, and 9 bases had no gene match. Germline V gene lookup returns CDR1 SQVTM and CDR2 ANQGSEA. CDR3 sequence reads: CSVETGQPNYGYTF. In nucleotides, the CDR3 is TGCAGCGTCGAAACGGGACAGCCAAACTATGGCTACACCTTC.

This chain uses TRBV11-2 with TRBJ2-1; weak D call: TRBD1 (5 bases). Germline lookup yields CDR1 SGHAT and CDR2 FQNNGV. V was cut by 4 bases and J by 4 bases, with 20 bases left in between. The CDR3 has 17 residues. The CDR3 spells CASSSIMGRAGYNEQFF. The CDR3 bases are TGTGCCAGCAGCTCAATTATGGGCAGGGCCGGATACAATGAGCAGTTCTTC.

The chain couples TRBV11-2 to TRBJ2-1; TRBD1 matches at 12 bases. This CDR3 spans 14 amino acids. Per the germline V gene, CDR1 is SGHAT and CDR2 is FQNNGV. V was pared by 5 bases and J by 10 bases, with 6 bases of the junction left unmatched. CDR3 in amino acids: CASSTGTGGWEQFF. As DNA, the CDR3 is TGTGCCAGCAGCACCGGGACAGGGGGCTGGGAGCAGTTCTTC.

The CDR3 spells CASSLGVAGGQETQYF. The CDR3 DNA reads TGTGCCAGCAGCTTAGGGGTAGCGGGAGGGCAAGAGACCCAGTACTTC. The gene calls are TRBV7-6 and TRBJ2-5; 11 nucleotides align to TRBD2. Trimming removed 1 base from V and 2 bases from J; junction bases left unmatched: 3. CDR3 length: 16 residues. Germline CDR1 is SGHVS and CDR2 is FNYEAQ.

The rearrangement joins TRBV19 to TRBJ2-5; 11 bases agree with TRBD2. The CDR3 extends over 14 amino acids. V trimming: 6 bases; J trimming: 1 base; junction bases outside the gene matches: 1. CDR1 and CDR2 (germline): LNHDA, SQIVND (reference sequence). This CDR3 reads CASRGLAAQETQYF. The CDR3 nucleotides read TGTGCCAGTAGGGGACTAGCGGCCCAAGAGACCCAGTACTTC.

In regard to this clone: The junction shows a germline mismatch at one end, possibly a read error. Written as DNA, the CDR3 is TGTGCCAGCAGCGTAGACGGCTATGGCTACACCTTC. The encoded protein is CASSVDGYGYTF. The genes are TRBV11-3 and TRBJ1-2; D is unclear. This CDR3 is built from 12 residues. Germline V gene sequence: CDR1 SGHNT, CDR2 YENEEA.

V is TRBV27 and J is TRBJ2-7; D is unclear. V was shortened by 0 bases and J by 0 bases, with 12 bases between the two germline ends. CDR1 MNHEY and CDR2 SMNVEV come from the germline V gene (reference sequence). This CDR3 region has 16 residues. As DNA, the CDR3 is TGTGCCAGCAGTTTATCGGCAGGCGTTAACTCCTACGAGCAGTACTTC. It translates to CASSLSAGVNSYEQYF.

This clone was counted once. This chain connects TRBV10-3 to TRBJ2-7; 10 positions agree with TRBD1. The CDR3 spans 14 residues. Trimming cost V 4 bases and J 3 bases; bases outside gene matches: 3. The V gene's germline CDR1 is ENHRY and CDR2 SYGVKD. The CDR3, as DNA: TGTGCCATCAGTGGGACAGGGGGAAGCTACGAGCAGTACTTC. It yields the protein CAISGTGGSYEQYF.